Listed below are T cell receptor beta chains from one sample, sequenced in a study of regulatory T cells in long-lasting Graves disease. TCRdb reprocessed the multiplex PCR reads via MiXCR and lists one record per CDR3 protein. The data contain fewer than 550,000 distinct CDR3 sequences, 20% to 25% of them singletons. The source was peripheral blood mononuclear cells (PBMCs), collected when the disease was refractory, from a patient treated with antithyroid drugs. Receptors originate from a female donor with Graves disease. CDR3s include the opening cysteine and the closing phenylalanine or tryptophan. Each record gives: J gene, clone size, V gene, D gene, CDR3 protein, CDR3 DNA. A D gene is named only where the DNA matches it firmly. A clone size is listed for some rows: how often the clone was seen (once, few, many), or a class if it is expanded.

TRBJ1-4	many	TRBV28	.	CASSVHQANEKLFF	TGTGCCAGCAGTGTGCATCAGGCTAATGAAAAACTGTTTTTT
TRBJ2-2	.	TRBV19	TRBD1	CASSNGQDANTGELFF	TGTGCCAGTAGTAACGGACAGGACGCGAACACCGGGGAGCTGTTTTTT
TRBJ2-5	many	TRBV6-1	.	CASSPVRKETQYF	TGTGCCAGCAGTCCGGTCAGAAAAGAGACCCAGTACTTC
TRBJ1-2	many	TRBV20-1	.	CSAAVNYGFGYTF	TGCAGTGCGGCGGTCAATTATGGCTTTGGCTACACCTTC
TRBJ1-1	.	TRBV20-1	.	CSGWETTEAFF	TGCAGTGGGTGGGAGACCACTGAAGCTTTCTTT
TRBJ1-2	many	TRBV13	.	CASSLGAGLRGGYTF	TGTGCCAGCAGCTTAGGAGCAGGGCTTAGGGGTGGCTACACCTTC
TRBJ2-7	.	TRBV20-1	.	CSARDWTGNYEQYF	TGCAGTGCTAGAGACTGGACTGGAAACTACGAGCAGTACTTC
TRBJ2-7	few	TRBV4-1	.	CASSLLWTESYEQYF	TGCGCCAGCAGCCTACTTTGGACAGAGTCCTACGAGCAGTACTTC
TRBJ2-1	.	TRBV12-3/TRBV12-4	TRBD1	CASSDPGGGYNEQFF	TGTGCCAGCAGTGACCCAGGGGGCGGGTACAATGAGCAGTTCTTC
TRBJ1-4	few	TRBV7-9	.	CASSLHRGAQLFF	TGTGCCAGCAGCTTACACCGAGGAGCCCAACTGTTTTTT
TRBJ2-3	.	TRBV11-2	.	CASSLGHRFSTDTQYF	TGTGCCAGCAGCTTAGGCCATAGGTTCAGCACAGATACGCAGTATTTT
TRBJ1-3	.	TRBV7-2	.	CASGGNTIYF	TGTGCCAGCGGGGGAAACACCATATATTTT
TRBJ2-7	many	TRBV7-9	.	CASSERYEQYF	TGTGCCAGCAGCGAGCGTTACGAGCAGTACTTC
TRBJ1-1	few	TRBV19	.	CASSIKVSGTEAFF	TGTGCCAGTAGTATAAAAGTATCGGGCACTGAAGCTTTCTTT
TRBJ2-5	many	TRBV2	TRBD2	CASSEQRGGVKTQYF	TGTGCCAGCAGTGAACAGCGGGGGGGCGTGAAGACCCAGTACTTC
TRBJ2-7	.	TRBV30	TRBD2	CASAGRGGSIYEQYF	TGTGCCTCCGCGGGACGGGGCGGGAGCATCTACGAGCAGTACTTC
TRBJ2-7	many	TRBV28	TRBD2	CASSSEARLAGGSYEQYF	TGTGCCAGCAGTTCCGAAGCACGACTAGCGGGAGGGTCCTACGAGCAGTACTTC
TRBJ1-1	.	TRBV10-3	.	CAIGDSGRMNTEAFF	TGTGCCATCGGAGACTCGGGACGGATGAACACTGAAGCTTTCTTT
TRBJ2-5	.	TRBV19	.	CASSLDWGETQYF	TGTGCCAGTAGCTTGGACTGGGGAGAGACCCAGTACTTC
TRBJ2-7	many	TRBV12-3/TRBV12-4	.	CASSGNEQYF	TGTGCCAGCTCGGGCAACGAGCAGTACTTC
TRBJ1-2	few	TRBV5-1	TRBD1	CASSSDRAVYGYTF	TGCGCCAGCAGCTCAGACAGGGCAGTCTATGGCTACACCTTC